This TCR beta chain was recovered during a study of OX40 agonist ivuxolimab in advanced cancers. This CDR3 has 12 amino acids. The germline gives CDR1 PRHDT, CDR2 FYEKMQ (reference sequence). V was pared by 10 bases and J by 4 bases, with 11 bases between. Generated by immunoSEQ multiplex PCR, the TCRdb table keeps only in-frame clones and is missing some. This sample has approximately 76,000 clones, with 80% to 95% found just once. Study results and limitations: Some of the lowest clonal expansion was seen in partial responders at 0.1-3.0 mg/kg. CD4+ and CD8+ T cells in blood underwent clonal expansion by week 6 at 0.1 to 3.0 mg/kg. CD4+ T cells averaged fewer expanded clones than CD8+ T cells.

Enrollment shut out patients with autoimmune disease history or systemic immunosuppression. With respect to this clone: What it recognizes is unknown.

The rearrangement joins TRBV13 to TRBJ2-1; weak D call: TRBD2 (5 bases). The specimen was CD4+ or CD8+ T cells sorted from blood, collected in a trial of the OX40 agonist ivuxolimab. This TCR came from an adult with an advanced solid tumor such as melanoma, head and neck, liver or kidney cancer. The CDR3 protein is CATLSGYNEQFF. The CDR3 bases are TGTGCCACTTTAAGCGGTTACAATGAGCAGTTCTTC.